This T cell receptor beta chain derives from a study of cytomegalovirus exposure and HLA in healthy donors. The wider study: Researchers found that about 82% of just under 400 genotyped donors fell within the Caucasian-associated ancestry cluster. Study results and caveats: In vitro testing confirmed three CMV-associated chains as specific for CMV antigens. A later analysis showed that HLA-associated TCR beta chains had undergone more clonal expansion than equally common others.

Of note for this clone: Its specificity is unknown.

The primer mix had 60 Vbeta and 13 Jbeta primers. Measured with immunoSEQ multiplex PCR; TCRdb has only the in-frame clones, and not every one. This table holds about 200,000 clones, about four fifths found once. Trimming left V 0 bases short and J 6 bases short, with 13 bases between. The CDR3 totals 15 residues. Germline-derived CDR1 and CDR2 are MNHEY and SMNVEV (reference sequence). This clonotype originated in a boy aged 2 to 9 in good health and CMV-seronegative. The sample consisted of PBMCs. V and J are TRBV27 and TRBJ2-3; D perhaps matches TRBD1 (5 bases). The CDR3 sequence: CASSLSLRGLDTQYF. Here the CDR3 DNA reads TGTGCCAGCAGTTTATCTCTTAGGGGTTTGGATACGCAGTATTTT.